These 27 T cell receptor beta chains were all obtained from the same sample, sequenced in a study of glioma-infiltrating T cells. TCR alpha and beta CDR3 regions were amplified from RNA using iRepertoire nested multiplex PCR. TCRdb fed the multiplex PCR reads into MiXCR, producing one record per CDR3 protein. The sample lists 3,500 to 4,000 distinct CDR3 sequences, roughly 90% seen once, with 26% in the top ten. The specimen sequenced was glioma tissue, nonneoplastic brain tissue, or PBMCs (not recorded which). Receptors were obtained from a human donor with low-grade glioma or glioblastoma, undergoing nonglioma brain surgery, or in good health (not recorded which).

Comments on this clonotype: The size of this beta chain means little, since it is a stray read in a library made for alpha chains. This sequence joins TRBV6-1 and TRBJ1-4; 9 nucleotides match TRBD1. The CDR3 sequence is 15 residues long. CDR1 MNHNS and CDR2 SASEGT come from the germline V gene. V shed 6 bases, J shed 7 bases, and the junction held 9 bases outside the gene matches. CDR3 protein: CASRDRGRVGEKLFF. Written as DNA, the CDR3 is TGTGCCAGCAGGGACAGGGGCAGGGTTGGTGAAAAACTGTTTTTT.

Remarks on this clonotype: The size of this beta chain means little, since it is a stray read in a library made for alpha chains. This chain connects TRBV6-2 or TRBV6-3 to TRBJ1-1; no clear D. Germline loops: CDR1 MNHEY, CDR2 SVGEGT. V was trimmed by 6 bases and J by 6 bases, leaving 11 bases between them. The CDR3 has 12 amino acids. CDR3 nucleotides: TGTGCCAGCAGCCACCCCTGGGCTGAAGCTTTCTTT. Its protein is CASSHPWAEAFF.

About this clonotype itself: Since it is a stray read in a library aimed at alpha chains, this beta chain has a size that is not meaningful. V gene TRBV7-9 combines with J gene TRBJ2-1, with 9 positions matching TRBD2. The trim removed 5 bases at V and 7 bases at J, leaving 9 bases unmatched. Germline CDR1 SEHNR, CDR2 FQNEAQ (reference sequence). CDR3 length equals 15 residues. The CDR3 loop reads CASSRRLAAENEQFF. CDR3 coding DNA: TGTGCCAGCAGCCGCCGACTAGCGGCAGAAAATGAGCAGTTCTTC.

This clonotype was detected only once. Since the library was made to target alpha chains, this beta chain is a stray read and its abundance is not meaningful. CDR3 amino acids: CASRRTSRGEKLFF. The CDR3 nucleotides are TGTGCCAGCAGACGCACGTCTCGGGGTGAAAAACTGTTTTTT. The chain employs TRBV6-2 or TRBV6-3 and TRBJ1-4, with D hard to call. This CDR3 comprises 14 residues. Trimming cost V 6 bases and J 7 bases, with 15 bases left between them. Per the germline V gene, CDR1 is MNHEY and CDR2 is SVGEGT.

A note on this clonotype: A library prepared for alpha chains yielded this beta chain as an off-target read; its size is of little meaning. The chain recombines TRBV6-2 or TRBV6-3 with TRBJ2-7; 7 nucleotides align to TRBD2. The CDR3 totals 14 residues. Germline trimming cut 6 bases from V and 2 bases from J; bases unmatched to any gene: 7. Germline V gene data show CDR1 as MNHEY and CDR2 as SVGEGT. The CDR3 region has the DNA TGTGCCAGCAGAACTGTAGCGGGTCCCTACGAGCAGTACGTC. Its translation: CASRTVAGPYEQYV.

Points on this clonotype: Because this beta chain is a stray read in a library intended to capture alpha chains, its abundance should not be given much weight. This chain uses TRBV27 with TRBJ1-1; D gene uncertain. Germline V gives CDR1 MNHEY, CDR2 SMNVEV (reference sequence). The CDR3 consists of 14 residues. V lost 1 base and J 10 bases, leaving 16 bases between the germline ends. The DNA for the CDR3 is TGTGCCAGCAGTTTATACGCGGCCCACCCTGCAGCTTTCTTT. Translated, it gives CASSLYAAHPAAFF.

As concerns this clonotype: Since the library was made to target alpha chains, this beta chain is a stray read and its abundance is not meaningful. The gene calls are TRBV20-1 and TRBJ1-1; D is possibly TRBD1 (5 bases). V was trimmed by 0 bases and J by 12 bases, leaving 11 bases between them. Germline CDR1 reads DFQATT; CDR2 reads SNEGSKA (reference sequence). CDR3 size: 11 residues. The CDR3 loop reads CSARDKGLSFF. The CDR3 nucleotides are TGCAGTGCTAGAGATAAGGGGTTGTCTTTCTTT.

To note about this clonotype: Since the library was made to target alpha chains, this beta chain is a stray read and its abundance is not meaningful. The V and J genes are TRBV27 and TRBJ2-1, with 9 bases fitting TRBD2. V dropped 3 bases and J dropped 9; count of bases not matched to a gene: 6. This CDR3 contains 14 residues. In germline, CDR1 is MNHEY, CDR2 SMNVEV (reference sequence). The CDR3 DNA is TGTGCCAGCAGTTTCGGCGGGAGGGTGGGTGAGCAGTTCTTC. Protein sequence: CASSFGGRVGEQFF.

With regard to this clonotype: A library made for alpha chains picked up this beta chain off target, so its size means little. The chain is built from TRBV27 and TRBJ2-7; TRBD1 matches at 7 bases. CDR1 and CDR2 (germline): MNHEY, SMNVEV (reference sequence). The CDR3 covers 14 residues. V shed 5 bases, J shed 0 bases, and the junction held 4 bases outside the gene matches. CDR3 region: CASSPGQVSYEQYF. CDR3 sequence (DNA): TGTGCCAGCAGTCCCGGACAGGTCTCCTACGAGCAGTACTTC.

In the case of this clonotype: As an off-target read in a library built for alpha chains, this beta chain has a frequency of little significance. The CDR3 protein is CASSEFLAGASYNEQFF. DNA for the CDR3: TGTGCCAGCAGTGAATTCCTAGCGGGAGCCTCCTACAATGAGCAGTTCTTC. The rearrangement links TRBV6-5 to TRBJ2-1, with 10 bases matching TRBD2. Per germline, CDR1 MNHEY and CDR2 SVGAGI. The trim removed 5 bases at V and 0 bases at J, leaving 7 bases unmatched. The CDR3 has 17 amino acids.

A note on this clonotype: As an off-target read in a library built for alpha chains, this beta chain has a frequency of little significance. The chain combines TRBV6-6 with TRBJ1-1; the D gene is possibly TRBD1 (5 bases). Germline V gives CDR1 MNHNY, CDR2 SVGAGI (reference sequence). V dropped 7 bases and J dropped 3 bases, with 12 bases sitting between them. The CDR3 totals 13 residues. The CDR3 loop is CASTLRGYTEAFF. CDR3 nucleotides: TGTGCCAGCACCCTCCGGGGGTACACTGAAGCTTTCTTT.

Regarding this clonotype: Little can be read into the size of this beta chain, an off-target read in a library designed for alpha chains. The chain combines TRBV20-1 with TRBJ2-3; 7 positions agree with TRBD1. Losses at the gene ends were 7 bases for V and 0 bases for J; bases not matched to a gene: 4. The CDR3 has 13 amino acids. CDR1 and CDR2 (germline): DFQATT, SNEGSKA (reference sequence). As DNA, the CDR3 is TGCAGTGGAATAGGGGGCAGCACAGATACGCAGTATTTT. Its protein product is CSGIGGSTDTQYF.

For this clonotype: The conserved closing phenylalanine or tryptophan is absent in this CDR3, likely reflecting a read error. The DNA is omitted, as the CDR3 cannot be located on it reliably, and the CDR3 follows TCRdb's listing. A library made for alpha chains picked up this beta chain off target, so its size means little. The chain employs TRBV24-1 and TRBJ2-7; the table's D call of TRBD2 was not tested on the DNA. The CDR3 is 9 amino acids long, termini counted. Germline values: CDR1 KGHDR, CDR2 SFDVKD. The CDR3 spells CATSVHGSL.

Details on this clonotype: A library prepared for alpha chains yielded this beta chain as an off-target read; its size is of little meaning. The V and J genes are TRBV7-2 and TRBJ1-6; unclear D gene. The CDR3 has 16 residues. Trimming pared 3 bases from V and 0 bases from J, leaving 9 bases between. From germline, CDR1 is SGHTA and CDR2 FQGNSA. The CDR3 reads CASSFNPSSYNSPLHF. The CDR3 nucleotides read TGTGCCAGCAGCTTCAATCCGAGCTCCTATAATTCACCCCTCCACTTT.

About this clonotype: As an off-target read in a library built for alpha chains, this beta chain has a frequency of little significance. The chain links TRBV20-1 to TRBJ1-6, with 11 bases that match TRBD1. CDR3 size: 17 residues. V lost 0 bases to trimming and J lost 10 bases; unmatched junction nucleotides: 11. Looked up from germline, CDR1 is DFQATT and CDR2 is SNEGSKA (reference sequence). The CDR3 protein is CSARDAGQGVGWSPLHF. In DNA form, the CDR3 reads TGCAGTGCTAGAGATGCGGGACAGGGGGTTGGTTGGTCACCCCTCCACTTT.

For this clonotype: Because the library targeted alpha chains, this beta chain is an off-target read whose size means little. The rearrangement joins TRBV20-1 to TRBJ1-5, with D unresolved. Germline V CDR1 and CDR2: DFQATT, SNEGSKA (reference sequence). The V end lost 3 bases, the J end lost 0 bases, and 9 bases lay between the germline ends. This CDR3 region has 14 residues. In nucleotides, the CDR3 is TGCAGTGCTAGTTGGCAGTCTAGCAATCAGCCCCAGCATTTT. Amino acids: CSASWQSSNQPQHF.

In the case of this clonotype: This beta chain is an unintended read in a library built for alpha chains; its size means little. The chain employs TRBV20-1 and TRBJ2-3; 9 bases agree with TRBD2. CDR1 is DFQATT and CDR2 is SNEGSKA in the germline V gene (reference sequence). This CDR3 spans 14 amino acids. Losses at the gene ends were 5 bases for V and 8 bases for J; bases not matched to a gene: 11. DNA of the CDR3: TGCAGTGCTGGACAGGTAGCGGGGGCAATTACGCAGTATTTT. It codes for CSAGQVAGAITQYF.

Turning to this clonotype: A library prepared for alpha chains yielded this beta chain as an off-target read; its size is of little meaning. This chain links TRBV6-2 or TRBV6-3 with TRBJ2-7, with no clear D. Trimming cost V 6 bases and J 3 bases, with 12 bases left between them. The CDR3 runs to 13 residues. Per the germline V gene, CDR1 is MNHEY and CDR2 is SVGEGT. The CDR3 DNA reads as TGTGCCAGCAGAAAAGGACGGAACTACGAGCAGTACTTC. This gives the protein CASRKGRNYEQYF.

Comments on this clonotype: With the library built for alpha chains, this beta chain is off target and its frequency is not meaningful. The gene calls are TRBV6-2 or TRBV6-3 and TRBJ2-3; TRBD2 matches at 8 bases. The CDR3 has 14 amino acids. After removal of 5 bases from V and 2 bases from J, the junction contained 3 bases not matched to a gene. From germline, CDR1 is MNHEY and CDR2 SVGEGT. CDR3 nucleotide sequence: TGTGCCAGCAGTCCGGGACTAGACACAGATACGCAGTATTTT. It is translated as CASSPGLDTDTQYF.

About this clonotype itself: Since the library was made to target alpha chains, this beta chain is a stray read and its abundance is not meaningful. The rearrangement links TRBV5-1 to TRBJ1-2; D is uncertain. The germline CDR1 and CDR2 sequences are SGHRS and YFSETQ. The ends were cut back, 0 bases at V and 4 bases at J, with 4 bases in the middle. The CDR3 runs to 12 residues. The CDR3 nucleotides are TGCGCCAGCAGCTTGGAAGGCTATGGCTACACCTTC. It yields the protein CASSLEGYGYTF.

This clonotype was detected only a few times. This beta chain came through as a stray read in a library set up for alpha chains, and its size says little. In DNA form, the CDR3 reads TGTGCCAGCAGTTACTCGACGGGGGGCGCAAGGGGCTACACCTTC. It is translated as CASSYSTGGARGYTF. The J gene is TRBJ1-2, the V gene TRBV6-6; possibly TRBD1 for D (6 bases). Germline-derived CDR1 and CDR2 are MNHNY and SVGAGI (reference sequence). This CDR3 is 15 amino acids long. The V gene lost 0 bases and the J gene lost 8 bases, with 16 bases spanning the gap.

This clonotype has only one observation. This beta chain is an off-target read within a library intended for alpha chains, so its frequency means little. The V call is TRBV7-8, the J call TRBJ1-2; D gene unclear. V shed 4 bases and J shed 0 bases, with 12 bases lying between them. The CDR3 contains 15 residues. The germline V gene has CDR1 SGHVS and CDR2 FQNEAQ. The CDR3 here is CASSYAGTANYGYTF. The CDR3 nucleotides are TGTGCCAGCAGCTATGCAGGCACGGCTAACTATGGCTACACCTTC.

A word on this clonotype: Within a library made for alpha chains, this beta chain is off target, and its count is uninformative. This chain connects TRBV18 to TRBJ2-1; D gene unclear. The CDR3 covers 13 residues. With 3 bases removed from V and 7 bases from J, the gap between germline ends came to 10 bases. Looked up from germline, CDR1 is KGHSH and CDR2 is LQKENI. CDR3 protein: CASSPGLMNEQFF. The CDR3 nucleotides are TGTGCCAGCTCACCTGGGCTGATGAATGAGCAGTTCTTC.

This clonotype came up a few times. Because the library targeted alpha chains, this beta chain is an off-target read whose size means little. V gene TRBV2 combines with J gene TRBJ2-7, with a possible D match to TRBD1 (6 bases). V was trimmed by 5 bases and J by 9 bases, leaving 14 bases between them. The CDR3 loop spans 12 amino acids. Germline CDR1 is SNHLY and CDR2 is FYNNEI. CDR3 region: CASSRDKLRQYV. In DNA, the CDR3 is TGTGCCAGCAGTCGGGACAAATTAAGGCAGTACGTC.

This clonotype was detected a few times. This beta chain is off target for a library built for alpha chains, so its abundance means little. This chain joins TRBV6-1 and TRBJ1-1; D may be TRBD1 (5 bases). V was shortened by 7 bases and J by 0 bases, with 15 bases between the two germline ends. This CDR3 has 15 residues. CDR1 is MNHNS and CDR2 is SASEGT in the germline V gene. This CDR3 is CASTRDRFMNTEAFF. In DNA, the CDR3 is TGTGCCAGCACCCGGGACCGGTTCATGAACACTGAAGCTTTCTTT.

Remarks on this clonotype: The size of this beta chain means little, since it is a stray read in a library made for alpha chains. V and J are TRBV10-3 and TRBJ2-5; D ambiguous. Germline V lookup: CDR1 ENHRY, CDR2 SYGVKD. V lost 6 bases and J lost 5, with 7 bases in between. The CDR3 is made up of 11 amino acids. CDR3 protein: CAISLGETQYF. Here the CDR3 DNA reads TGTGCCATCAGCCTAGGGGAGACCCAGTACTTC.

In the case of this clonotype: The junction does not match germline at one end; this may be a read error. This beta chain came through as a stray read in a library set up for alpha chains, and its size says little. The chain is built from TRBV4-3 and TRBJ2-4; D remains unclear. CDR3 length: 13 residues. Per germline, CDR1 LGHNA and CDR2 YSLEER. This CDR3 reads CATSQALRDIQYF. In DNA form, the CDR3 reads TGCGCCACCAGCCAAGCGTTAAGGGATATTCAGTACTTC.